This T cell receptor beta chain appears in the sequencing data of a study of cytomegalovirus exposure and HLA in healthy donors (dated 2017 in TCRdb). A note on the overall study: According to a later analysis, one platform produced both the 110 or so validation repertoires and the 620 or so repertoires of the first cohort. The aim of the study was to test whether cataloging public T cell receptors could identify signatures of past pathogen exposure. Along with the roughly 670-subject first cohort, a separate validation cohort of some 130 different subjects was used. High-throughput TCR immunosequencing, statistical association of individual TCRs with disease status, and machine learning were combined to predict cytomegalovirus infection status.

On the study overall, not on this receptor specifically: The study gave a list of more than 150 TCR beta chains associated with cytomegalovirus. The validation cohort had no HLA typing available for a later analysis, so co-occurrence within that cohort was assessed over all 130 or so repertoires. The classifier was reported to diagnose cytomegalovirus status with high specificity and sensitivity in both the original cohort and the validation cohort. In vitro tests confirmed that a few of the cytomegalovirus-associated TCR beta chains recognize cytomegalovirus antigens. A later analysis found that TCRs clustered in the first cohort also tended to co-occur in the approximately 120 validation repertoires, with 94% of cluster scores above 0. Most TCR sequences were seen in very few donors, while some public TCRs were found in many individuals. It was suggested by the authors that the approach could potentially be generalized to other disease states and immunological phenotypes.

Donors formed part of the validation cohort, which comprised 95 to 150 subjects and was distinct from the first cohort of 550 to 850 subjects. The method was the immunoSEQ multiplex PCR assay. Per the original workflow: A statistical classification framework was built for diagnosing cytomegalovirus status from the catalog of TCR beta chain sequences. In TCRdb, the immuneACCESS table is reduced to in-frame sequences with V and J assigned. These tables do not hold every clone; where another copy was compared, an unresolved V gene accounts for under half, and the others remain unexplained. That table gives V, J and clone size, and the DNA gave D and trimming. Here the sample has 180,000 or so clones; about 87% occur a single time. Roughly 1.5% of the sample is held by the ten biggest clonotypes. V is cut back by 6 bases and J by 4 bases, with 12 bases in the junction unmatched. As encoded in the germline V gene (reference sequence), CDR1 is LNHDA while CDR2 is SQIVND. The CDR3 covers 15 residues, taking in both the cysteine and the phenylalanine. The read is trimmed to its CDR3 DNA, 45 bases read in frame from base 1.

Concerning this clone itself: Its antigen specificity is not known. One base away there is no much larger clone; base qualities are not given.

The source of this sequence is a woman aged 30 to 39 in good health and CMV-seronegative. The rearranged chain carries TRBV19 and TRBJ2-7; 7 bases in the middle match TRBD1. Sequenced: PBMCs. At the DNA level, the sequence is TGTGCCAGTAGCAAAAGCGCGCCACAGGGGTACGAGCAGTACTTC. It is translated as CASSKSAPQGYEQYF.